The clone carrying this T cell receptor beta chain was seen a handful of times. Its target is unknown. Preparation of the TCRbeta library involved a method that used unique molecular identifiers. TCRdb analysed the PCR reads with MiXCR anew, one entry per CDR3 protein. The profile shows 900,000 or so distinct CDR3 sequences, around 17% of them singletons. Germline V gene data show CDR1 as DFQATT and CDR2 as SNEGSKA (reference sequence). The CDR3 extends over 14 amino acids. The J segment lost 4 bases and the V segment lost 5 bases, leaving 9 bases of the junction unmatched. This specimen comes from a study of T-cell reconstitution after alpha-beta-depleted transplantation in children. Study results and limitations: Expanded graft clones, several hundred of them, were reportedly the source of alpha-beta T cells about two months after transplant. One year after transplant, T-cell counts and diversity came mostly from newly produced T cells. Certain patients had high TCRbeta diversity at day 60, and it came from recipient T cells and thymic progenitors that survived.

This receptor was identified in a male patient younger than 18 who had a stem cell transplant for acute lymphoblastic leukemia, so the T cells may come from the graft donor. The V call is TRBV20-1, the J call TRBJ2-7, with 9 bases lining up with TRBD1. Sequenced material: PBMCs, mostly from graft donor cells, taken 360 days after TCRalphabeta/CD19-depleted stem cell transplant. DNA of the CDR3: TGCAGTGCTCCAACAGGGGGCGGCCTGTACGAGCAGTACTTC. Translation gives CSAPTGGGLYEQYF.